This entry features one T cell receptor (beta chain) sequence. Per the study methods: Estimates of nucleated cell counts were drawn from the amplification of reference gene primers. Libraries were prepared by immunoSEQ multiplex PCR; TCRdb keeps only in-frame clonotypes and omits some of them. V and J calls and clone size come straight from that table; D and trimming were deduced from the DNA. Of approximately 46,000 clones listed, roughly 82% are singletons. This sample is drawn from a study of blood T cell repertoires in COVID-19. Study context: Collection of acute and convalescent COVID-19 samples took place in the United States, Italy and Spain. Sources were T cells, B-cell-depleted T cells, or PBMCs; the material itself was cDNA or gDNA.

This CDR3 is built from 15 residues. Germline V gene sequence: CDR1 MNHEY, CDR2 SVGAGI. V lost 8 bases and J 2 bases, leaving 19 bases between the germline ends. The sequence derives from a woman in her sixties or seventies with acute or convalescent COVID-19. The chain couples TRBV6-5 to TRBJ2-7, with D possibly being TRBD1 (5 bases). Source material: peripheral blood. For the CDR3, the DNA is TGTGCCAGCGTATATCAGGGTGGTGGCCCCTACGAGCAGTACTTC. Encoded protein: CASVYQGGGPYEQYF.